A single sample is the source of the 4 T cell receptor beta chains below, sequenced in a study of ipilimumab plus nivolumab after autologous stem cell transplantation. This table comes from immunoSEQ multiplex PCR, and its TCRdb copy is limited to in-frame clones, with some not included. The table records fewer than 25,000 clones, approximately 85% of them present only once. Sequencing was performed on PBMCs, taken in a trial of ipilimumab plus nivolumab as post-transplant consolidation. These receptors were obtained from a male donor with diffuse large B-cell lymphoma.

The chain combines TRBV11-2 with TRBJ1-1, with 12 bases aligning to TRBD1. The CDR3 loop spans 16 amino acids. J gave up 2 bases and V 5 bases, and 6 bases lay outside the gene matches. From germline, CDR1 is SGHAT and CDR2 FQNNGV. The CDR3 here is CASSPGQGAGNTEAFF. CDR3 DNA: TGTGCCAGCAGCCCGGGACAGGGGGCGGGCAACACTGAAGCTTTCTTT.

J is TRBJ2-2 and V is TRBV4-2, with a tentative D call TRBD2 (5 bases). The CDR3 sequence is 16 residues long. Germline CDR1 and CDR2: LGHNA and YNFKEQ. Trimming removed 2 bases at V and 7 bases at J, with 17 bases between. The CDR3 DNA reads TGTGCCAGCAGCCAATTCCGGGGAAGAGATAACGGGGAGCTGTTTTTT. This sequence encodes CASSQFRGRDNGELFF.

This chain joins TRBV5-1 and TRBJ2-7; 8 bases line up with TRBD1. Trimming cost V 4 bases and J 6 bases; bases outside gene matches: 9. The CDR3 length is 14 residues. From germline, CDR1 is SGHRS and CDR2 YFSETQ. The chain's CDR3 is CASSETGASLEQYF. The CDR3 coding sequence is TGCGCCAGCAGCGAGACAGGGGCGAGCCTCGAGCAGTACTTC. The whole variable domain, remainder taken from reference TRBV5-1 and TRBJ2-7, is KAGVTQTPRYLIKTRGQQVTLSCSPISGHRSVSWYQQTPGQGLQFLFEYFSETQRNKGNFPGRFSGRQFSNSRSEMNVSTLELGDSALYLCASSETGASLEQYFGPGTRLTVT.

This chain's CDR3 is CASSQGSGGANTQYF. In DNA, the CDR3 is TGTGCCAGCAGCCAAGGGAGCGGGGGGGCGAATACGCAGTATTTT. The chain couples TRBV14 to TRBJ2-3; TRBD2 agrees at 10 bases. The CDR3 runs 15 residues. The ends lost 1 base at V and 7 bases at J; junction bases unmatched: 5. In germline, CDR1 is SGHDN, CDR2 FVKESK.